This T cell receptor (beta chain) was profiled in a study of T cell responses to AZD1222 COVID-19 vaccine. The wider study: Second doses that came at about 4 or about 12 weeks were put together. Study-wide points: Among spike-specific TCRs, nearly half reportedly target unmutated variant regions.

The CDR3 runs 15 residues. Regarding this clone: The antigen is undetermined.

Sequencing used immunoSEQ multiplex PCR; TCRdb keeps in-frame clones, though not all of them. The data hold some 120,000 clones, with roughly nine tenths observed a single time. The sample was peripheral blood, taken on day 0 of AZD1222 vaccination. The chain combines TRBV21-1 with TRBJ2-1. TRBV21-1 is a recognized pseudogene. The source is an adult in good health. CDR3 residues: CASSKGLNFYNEQFF. The CDR3 nucleotides are TGTGCCAGCAGCAAAGGGCTGAACTTCTACAATGAGCAGTTCTTC.